This T cell receptor (beta chain) came from a study of CD8+CD57+ T cells in acquired aplastic anemia. Study summary: Sorted CD4+ plus CD8+ cells gave DNA averaging around 3 ug. General study points: Patients and controls had CD8+ Simpson's diversity values that were not significantly distinct. The study identified around 28 CD8+ CDR3 sequences shared by patients and controls.

The CDR3 loop spans 13 amino acids. Trimming took off 5 bases at V and 9 bases at J, with 15 bases between the two ends. From germline, CDR1 is LNHNV and CDR2 YYDKDF (reference sequence). TCR beta VDJ and CDR3 profiling used genomic DNA as template. One entry per CDR3 protein results from TCRdb running MiXCR on the reads. Of about half a million distinct CDR3 sequences listed, over 25% are singletons. As regards this clonotype: Its antigen is unknown.

An expansion of CD8+CD57+ cells by flow cytometry had been shown in patients chosen for sequencing. There were no patients without severe acquired aplastic anemia. Specimen: sorted CD4+, CD8+, or CD8+CD57+ T cells (not recorded which) from PBMCs. The TCR originated in a human donor with aplastic anemia. This sequence joins TRBV15 and TRBJ2-3; no clear D gene. CDR3 in DNA: TGTGCCACCAGCCCCCAAGCAAGGTTGACGCAGTATTTT. Protein: CATSPQARLTQYF.